This TCR beta chain comes out of a study of human T cells and chemical hapten exposure. The wider study: TCR yield per sample varied, mainly due to pooled library volumes.

This clonotype was counted only a few times. The antigen is unknown. V was cut by 7 bases and J by 0 bases, with 10 bases left in between. Germline V gives CDR1 SNHLY, CDR2 FYNNEI. The CDR3 is made up of 13 amino acids. The library attached unique molecular identifiers to individual cDNA molecules. Per the original data handling: Individual samples carried between about 23,224 and 700,000 TCRs, with 95,638 as the median. TCRdb used MiXCR to reprocess the RACE reads, holding one entry per CDR3 protein. The V and J calls, along with clone size, are taken from TCRdb and not from the paper's own processing. Of about 45,000 distinct CDR3 sequences listed, around 3.4% are singletons. As to time point: healthy volunteer bleed at 6 weeks. Unseparated into fractions, whole blood served as the source from which total RNA was extracted. General study points: After DPC sensitization, TCRs above 1 in 1000 frequency showed no change.

Sample: whole blood. This receptor was identified in a human donor in good health. Some clones in this sample may be carry-over from other donors' samples. The chain is built from TRBV2 and TRBJ2-7, with D possibly TRBD1 on 6 matching bases. The CDR3 DNA reads as TGTGCCAGCAAACGGGACAACTCCTACGAGCAGTACTTC. As protein: CASKRDNSYEQYF. Based on the CDR3 plus reference TRBV2 and TRBJ2-7, the full variable domain is EPEVTQTPSHQVTQMGQEVILRCVPISNHLYFYWYRQILGQKVEFLVSFYNNEISEKSEIFDDQFSVERPDGSNFTLKIRSTKLEDSAMYFCASKRDNSYEQYFGPGTRLTVT.